This T cell receptor beta chain was sequenced in a study of T cells of healthy individuals. V shed 2 bases and J shed 4 bases, with 12 bases lying between them. Germline assignment: CDR1 SGHDT and CDR2 YYEEEE. This CDR3 is built from 14 residues. TCRdb processed the 5' RACE reads anew with MiXCR; each CDR3 protein has one entry. The table has 95,000 to 100,000 distinct CDR3 sequences, roughly 15% seen once. This clonotype occurred a few times. This chain uses TRBV5-6 with TRBJ1-1; D remains unclear. This receptor was obtained from a human donor in good health. Here the CDR3 DNA reads TGTGCCAGCAGCTTCCATGGGTTTGGCACTGAAGCTTTCTTT. Translation gives CASSFHGFGTEAFF.